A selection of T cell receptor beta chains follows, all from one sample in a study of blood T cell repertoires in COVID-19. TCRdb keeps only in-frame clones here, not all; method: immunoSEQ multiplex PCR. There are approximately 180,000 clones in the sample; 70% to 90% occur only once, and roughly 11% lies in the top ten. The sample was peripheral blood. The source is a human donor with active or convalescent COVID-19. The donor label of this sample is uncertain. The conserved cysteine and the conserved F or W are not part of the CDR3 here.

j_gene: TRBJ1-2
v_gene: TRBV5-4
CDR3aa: ASSPSQRGLT

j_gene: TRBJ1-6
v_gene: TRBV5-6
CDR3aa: ASSRRGTGKMWEDSPLH

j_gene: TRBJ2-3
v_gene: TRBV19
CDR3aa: ASKDRPDPTDTQY

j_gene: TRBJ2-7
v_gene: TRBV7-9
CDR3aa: ASSVFGGSSNEQY

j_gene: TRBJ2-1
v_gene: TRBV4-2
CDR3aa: ASSQPGQGNEQF

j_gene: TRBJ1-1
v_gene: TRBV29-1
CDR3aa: SVGRGQYEAF

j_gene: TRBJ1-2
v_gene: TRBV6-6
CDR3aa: ASSYSTRDRSSGYT

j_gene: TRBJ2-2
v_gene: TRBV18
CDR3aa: ASSPREGELF

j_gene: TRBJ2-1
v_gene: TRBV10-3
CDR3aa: AISDISGGAGRQF

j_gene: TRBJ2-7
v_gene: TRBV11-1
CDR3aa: ASSLTGASYEQY

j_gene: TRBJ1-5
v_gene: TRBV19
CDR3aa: ASSVSGLLDQPQH

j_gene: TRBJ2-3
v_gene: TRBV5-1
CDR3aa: ASSSSSGYTDTQY

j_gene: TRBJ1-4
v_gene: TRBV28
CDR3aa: ASSLWLPLQAHNEKLF

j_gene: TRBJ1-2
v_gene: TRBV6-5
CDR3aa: ASSYSWQIYGYT

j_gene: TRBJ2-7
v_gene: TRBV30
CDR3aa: AWSVNRDGEQY

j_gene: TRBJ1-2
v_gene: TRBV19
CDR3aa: ASQGTGGRGNYGYT

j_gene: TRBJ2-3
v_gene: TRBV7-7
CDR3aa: ASSPSGGHTDTQY

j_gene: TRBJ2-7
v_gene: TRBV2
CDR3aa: ASSQISGSGYEQY

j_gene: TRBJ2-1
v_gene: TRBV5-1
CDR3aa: ASSWTSGRYNEQF

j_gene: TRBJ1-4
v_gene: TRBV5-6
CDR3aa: ASSTYRTGSQRGLF

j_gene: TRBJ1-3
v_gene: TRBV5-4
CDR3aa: ASSLGSAGNTIY

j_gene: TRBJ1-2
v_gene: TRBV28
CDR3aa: ASSLTGGIYGYT

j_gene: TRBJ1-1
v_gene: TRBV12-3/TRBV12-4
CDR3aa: ASSRDWNTEAF

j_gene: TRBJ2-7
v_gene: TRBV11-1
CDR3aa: ASRWTGGEDEQY

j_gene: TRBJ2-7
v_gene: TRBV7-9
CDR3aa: ASSRGGNSGTSSYEQY

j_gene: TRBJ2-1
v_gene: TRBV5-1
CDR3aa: ASSLASAGGPYNEQF

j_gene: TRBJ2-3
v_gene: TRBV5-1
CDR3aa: ASSQGLAGGRTDTQY

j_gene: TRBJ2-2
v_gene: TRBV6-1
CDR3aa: ASSDPPLGGELF

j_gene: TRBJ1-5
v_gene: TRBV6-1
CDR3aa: ASSKGQGEVSNQPQH

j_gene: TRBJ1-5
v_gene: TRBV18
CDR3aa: ASSRRFGDRNQPQH

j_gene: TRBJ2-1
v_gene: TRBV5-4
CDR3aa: ASSPPVGYEQF

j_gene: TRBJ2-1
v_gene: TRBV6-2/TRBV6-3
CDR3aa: ASSYVPGLANYNEQF

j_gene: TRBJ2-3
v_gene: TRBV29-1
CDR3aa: SVHERTDTQY

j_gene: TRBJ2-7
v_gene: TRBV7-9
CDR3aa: ASSRGVNEQY

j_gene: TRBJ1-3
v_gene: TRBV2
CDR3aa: ASILQAGSGNTIY

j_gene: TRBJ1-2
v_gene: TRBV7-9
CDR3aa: ASSADRATNYGYT

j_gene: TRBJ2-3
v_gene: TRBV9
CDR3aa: ASSPSPRDRGERQY

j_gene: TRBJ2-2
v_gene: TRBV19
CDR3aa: ASRGGSANTGELF

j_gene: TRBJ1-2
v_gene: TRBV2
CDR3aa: ASREAGGRYGYT

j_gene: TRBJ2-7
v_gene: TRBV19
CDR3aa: ASSRGQGSYEQY

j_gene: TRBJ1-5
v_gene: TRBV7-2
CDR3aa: ASSLARSGSGNQPQH

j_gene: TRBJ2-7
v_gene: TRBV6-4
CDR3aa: ASIDPLAGGLFSYEQY

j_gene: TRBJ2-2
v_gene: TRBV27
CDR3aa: ASSPATWGRGTAGELF

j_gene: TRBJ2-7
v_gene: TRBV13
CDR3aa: ASSLGRVYEQY

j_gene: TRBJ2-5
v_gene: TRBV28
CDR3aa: ASSLQGETQY

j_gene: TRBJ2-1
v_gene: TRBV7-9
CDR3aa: ASSSLRQDNEQF

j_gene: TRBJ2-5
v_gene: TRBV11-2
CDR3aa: ASSSRGEGRETQY

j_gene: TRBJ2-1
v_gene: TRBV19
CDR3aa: ASSLRTAYNEQF

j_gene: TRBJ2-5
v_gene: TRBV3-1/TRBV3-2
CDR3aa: ASSQSSAGGPRETQY

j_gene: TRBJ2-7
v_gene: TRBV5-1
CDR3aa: ASSLGGGSSYEQY

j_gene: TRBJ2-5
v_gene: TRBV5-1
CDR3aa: ASRTNLQETQY

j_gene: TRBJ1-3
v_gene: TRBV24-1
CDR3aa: ATSDSVASGNTIY

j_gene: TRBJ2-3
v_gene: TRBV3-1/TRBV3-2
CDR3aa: ASSSRGSGSSDTQY

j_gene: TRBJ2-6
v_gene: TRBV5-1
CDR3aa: ASSLAYGSGANVLT